The rows below give T cell receptor beta chains drawn from one sample of a study of blood T cell repertoires in COVID-19. This table comes from immunoSEQ multiplex PCR, and its TCRdb copy is limited to in-frame clones, with some not included. The sample includes 250,000 to 300,000 clones, 70% to 90% of them seen just once. Sequencing used peripheral blood. These receptors were obtained from a man between 50 and 59 years old with active or convalescent COVID-19. Each CDR3 is given with its conserved first and last residue. D genes are given only for firm matches. Size is stated for part of the rows, as once, few or many counts, or as a class when the clone is expanded.

-	TRBV28	TRBJ1-4	-	TGTGCCAGCAGCCGCGGGGAGGACGATGAAAAACTGTTTTTT	CASSRGEDDEKLFF
-	TRBV6-1	TRBJ2-3	few	TGTGCCAGCAGTGCCCGGACTCCTAAACACAGCACAGATACGCAGTATTTT	CASSARTPKHSTDTQYF
-	TRBV15	TRBJ2-1	-	TGTGCCACCAGATCGCCCCGGGGGTCCTACAATGAGCAGTTCTTC	CATRSPRGSYNEQFF
-	TRBV7-9	TRBJ2-2	-	TGTGCCAGCAGCTCCGGACATGGGAACACCGGGGAGCTGTTTTTT	CASSSGHGNTGELFF
-	TRBV7-2	TRBJ2-3	-	TGTGCCAGCAGCCCAGGGTCCCGGAAAGGTACGCAGTATTTT	CASSPGSRKGTQYF
TRBD2	TRBV19	TRBJ2-1	-	TGTGCCAGTAGTATACCCCCCCAGGGACTAGCGGGGGGGCAGGAGCAGTTCTTC	CASSIPPQGLAGGQEQFF
-	TRBV9	TRBJ1-2	-	TGTGCCAGCAGCCCAAGGGACATCCCATTTTCTTATGGCTACACCTTC	CASSPRDIPFSYGYTF
-	TRBV7-9	TRBJ2-7	-	TGTGCCAGCAGCTTCATAGCAGGACAGTCCCTTAACTACGAGCAGTACTTC	CASSFIAGQSLNYEQYF
TRBD2	TRBV4-1	TRBJ2-1	-	TGCGCCAGCAGCCCCGAGCCTCGCCTAGCGGGGTCCTACAATGAGCAGTTCTTC	CASSPEPRLAGSYNEQFF
-	TRBV7-3	TRBJ2-7	-	TGTGCCAGCAGTCGGGACTCCGTAAGCCACGAGCAGTACTTC	CASSRDSVSHEQYF
TRBD1	TRBV29-1	TRBJ1-2	-	TGCAGCGTTGTGCGGTTTCCGGGACAGGACTCCTATGGCTACACCTTC	CSVVRFPGQDSYGYTF
TRBD2	TRBV4-1	TRBJ2-1	-	TGCGCCAGCAGCCCTTGGGGGGAGGGCCTCAATGAGCAGTTCTTC	CASSPWGEGLNEQFF
-	TRBV5-3	TRBJ2-7	-	TGTGTCAGAAGCTTGGGCTCCAGCCCGGGGGCCTACGAGCAGTACTTC	CVRSLGSSPGAYEQYF
TRBD2	TRBV6-5	TRBJ2-1	-	TGTGCCAGCAGTTACGGGCGGGAGGTGTACAATGAGCAGTTCTTC	CASSYGREVYNEQFF
-	TRBV4-2	TRBJ1-6	-	TGTGCCAGCAGCCAAGACGTGTTAGGGGGACACTCACCCCTCCACTTT	CASSQDVLGGHSPLHF
-	TRBV19	TRBJ1-3	once	TGTGCCAGTGCGGGAGGAAACACCATATATTTT	CASAGGNTIYF
TRBD1	TRBV6-5	TRBJ1-4	-	TGTGCCAGCAGTACCCGGGACAGGGGGCCTGAAAAACTGTTTTTT	CASSTRDRGPEKLFF
TRBD1	TRBV19	TRBJ1-6	-	TGTGCCAGTAGTCGACAGGGAGGCGATTCACCCCTCCACTTT	CASSRQGGDSPLHF
TRBD2	TRBV28	TRBJ2-7	once	TGTGCCAGCAGAGGGGTCTATCGGCTAGCGGACTACGAGCAGTACTTC	CASRGVYRLADYEQYF
-	TRBV2	TRBJ2-4	once	TGTGCCAGCAGAACTCGGACAGATACCAACATTCAGTACTTC	CASRTRTDTNIQYF
-	TRBV20-1	TRBJ1-5	-	TGCAGTGCTAGTGGGGGGGACGATCAGCCCCAGCATTTT	CSASGGDDQPQHF
-	TRBV5-1	TRBJ2-6	-	TGCGCCAGCAGCTTTACAGGGTCTACCTCCTCTGGGGCCAACGTCCTGACTTTC	CASSFTGSTSSGANVLTF
-	TRBV25-1	TRBJ1-2	-	TGTGCCAGCAGGGACATTAACTATGGCTACACCTTC	CASRDINYGYTF
TRBD2	TRBV27	TRBJ2-7	-	TGTGCCAGCAGTCGGACTAGTCTGTACGAGCAGTACTTC	CASSRTSLYEQYF
TRBD1	TRBV24-1	TRBJ2-4	-	TGTGCCACCAGTGATTTACGGGACAGGGAAGAGGGGGTAGCCAAAAACATTCAGTACTTC	CATSDLRDREEGVAKNIQYF
-	TRBV21-1	TRBJ2-1	-	TGTGCCAGCAGCATCCGACTAGCGGGAGAAGACAATGAGCAGTTCTTC	CASSIRLAGEDNEQFF
-	TRBV5-1	TRBJ2-7	-	TGCGCCAGCACATCTGGGGTGGACTCGGGGAGTGGGGAGCAGTACTTC	CASTSGVDSGSGEQYF
TRBD1	TRBV27	TRBJ1-4	-	TGTGCCACTCAAATGGAGGGGACAGGGGGGTGGAACGAAAAACTGTTTTTT	CATQMEGTGGWNEKLFF
TRBD1	TRBV10-2	TRBJ1-5	-	TGCGCCAGCAGTGTGACAGGGCTTAATCAGCCCCAGCATTTT	CASSVTGLNQPQHF
-	TRBV19	TRBJ2-2	-	TGTGCCAGTAGTAGACGTCCAGGGGAGAAGGGCACCGGGGAGCTGTTTTTT	CASSRRPGEKGTGELFF
-	TRBV28	TRBJ1-1	-	TGTGCCAGCAGTACAGGGTATACGAACACTGAAGCTTTCTTT	CASSTGYTNTEAFF
TRBD2	TRBV11-2	TRBJ2-2	-	TGTGCCAGCAGCTTACCGCAGGGGCTAGCGGGGAACACCGGGGAGCTGTTTTTT	CASSLPQGLAGNTGELFF
-	TRBV30	TRBJ1-2	-	TGTGCCTGGAGTTTAGGGAGTTATGGCTACACCTTC	CAWSLGSYGYTF
TRBD1	TRBV13	TRBJ2-7	-	TGTGCCAGCAGCATAGAGAGGACAGGGGGCTACGAGCAGTACTTC	CASSIERTGGYEQYF
-	TRBV30	TRBJ1-5	-	TGTGCCTGGACTCCTGGAGCAAATCAGCCCCAGCATTTT	CAWTPGANQPQHF
-	TRBV7-9	TRBJ2-5	-	TGTGCCAGCAGCCGATCAGGGATTGAAGAGACCCAGTACTTC	CASSRSGIEETQYF
TRBD2	TRBV15	TRBJ2-1	-	TGTGCCACCAGCAGAGGGACTAGCCAAGGCAGCTCCTACAATGAGCAGTTCTTC	CATSRGTSQGSSYNEQFF
-	TRBV9	TRBJ1-6	-	TGTGCCAGCAGCGTAGCTAGCGGGGATAATTCACCCCTCCACTTT	CASSVASGDNSPLHF
-	TRBV6-7	TRBJ1-6	few	TGTGCCAGCAGTTGGGTCTGCGGCGATTCACCCCTCCACTTT	CASSWVCGDSPLHF
-	TRBV20-1	TRBJ1-3	-	TGCAGTGCTAGTGATGGCAGGTCCGGAAACACCATATATTTT	CSASDGRSGNTIYF
-	TRBV12-5	TRBJ2-3	-	TGTGCTAGTGGTTTGGGGACAGACACAGATACGCAGTATTTT	CASGLGTDTDTQYF
-	TRBV2	TRBJ2-2	-	TGTGCCAGCAAAGACAGTTCGAACACCGGGGAGCTGTTTTTT	CASKDSSNTGELFF
TRBD1	TRBV7-3	TRBJ2-2	-	TGTGCCAGCAGCCCTGGGACAGGGGAAGCCGGGGAGCTGTTTTTT	CASSPGTGEAGELFF
-	TRBV21-1	TRBJ2-3	-	TGTGCCAGCAGCAAAGGTAATCGGGAGGGCACAGATACGCAGTATTTT	CASSKGNREGTDTQYF
-	TRBV7-8	TRBJ1-2	-	TGTGCCAGCAGCTTAGGAGGAGGAAAATGGGGAAATGGTGGCTACACCTTC	CASSLGGGKWGNGGYTF
-	TRBV7-2	TRBJ1-2	few	TGTGCCAGCAGCTTAGTCTCTCTCTATGGCTACACCTTC	CASSLVSLYGYTF
-	TRBV7-9	TRBJ2-7	few	TGTGCCAGCAGCTTAAACAGGGATTTCTCCTACGAGCAGTACTTC	CASSLNRDFSYEQYF
-	TRBV3-1/TRBV3-2	TRBJ1-1	-	TGTGCCAGCAGCCAAGGAAAGACAGCAATCACTGAAGCTTTCTTT	CASSQGKTAITEAFF
-	TRBV7-9	TRBJ1-5	-	TGTGCCAGCAGCCCGGGGTCAGCGGGGAATCAGCCCCAGCATTTT	CASSPGSAGNQPQHF
-	TRBV12-3/TRBV12-4	TRBJ2-7	few	TGTGCCAGCAGTCTTTCAGCGGGTGAGCAGTACTTC	CASSLSAGEQYF
-	TRBV7-8	TRBJ2-7	-	TGTGCCAGCAGCTTAGAGAGCGCCTACGAGCAGTACTTC	CASSLESAYEQYF
-	TRBV2	TRBJ2-1	-	TGTGCCAGCAGCTTGCCCAGGGGACATCCCTACAATGAGCAGTTCTTC	CASSLPRGHPYNEQFF
-	TRBV5-1	TRBJ2-7	-	TGCGCCAGCAGCTTGGCCGGGGGTAGGAGCTCCTACGAGCAGTACTTC	CASSLAGGRSSYEQYF